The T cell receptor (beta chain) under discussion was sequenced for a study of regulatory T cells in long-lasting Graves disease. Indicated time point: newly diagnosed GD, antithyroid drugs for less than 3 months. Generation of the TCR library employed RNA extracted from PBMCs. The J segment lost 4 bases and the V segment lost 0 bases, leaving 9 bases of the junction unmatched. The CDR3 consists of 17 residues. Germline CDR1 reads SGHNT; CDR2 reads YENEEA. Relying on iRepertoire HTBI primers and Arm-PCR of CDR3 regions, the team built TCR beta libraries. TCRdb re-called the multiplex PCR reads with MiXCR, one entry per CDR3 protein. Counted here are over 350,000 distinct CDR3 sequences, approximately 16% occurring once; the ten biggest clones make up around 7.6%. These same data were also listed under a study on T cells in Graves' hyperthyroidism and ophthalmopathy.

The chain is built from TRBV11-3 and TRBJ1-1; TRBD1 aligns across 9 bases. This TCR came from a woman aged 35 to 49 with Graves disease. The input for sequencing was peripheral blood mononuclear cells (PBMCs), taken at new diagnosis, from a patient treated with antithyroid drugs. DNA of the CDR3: TGTGCCAGCAGCTTAGATAAGCGGGACAGGGTTTTCACTGAAGCTTTCTTT. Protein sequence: CASSLDKRDRVFTEAFF.